This T cell receptor (beta chain) derives from a study of T cells in localized non-small cell lung cancer. V lost 2 bases, J lost 3 bases, and 7 bases stayed unmatched. CDR1 and CDR2 (germline): KGHSH, LQKENI. This CDR3 has 15 residues. Repertoires were generated with immunoSEQ multiplex PCR, while TCRdb's copy carries only in-frame clones and drops some. Here the sample spans some 52,000 clones, more than 80% being singletons. Study results and limitations: Adjacent uninvolved lung had the highest clonality, suggesting focused antigen responses. A denser population of T cells in blood accompanied longer overall survival. The study sequenced only one region of the tumor. As a result, intratumor heterogeneity could not be excluded and remains possible.

In the case of this clone: Its antigen is undetermined.

The origin of this receptor is a male donor aged 60 or over with stage III squamous cell lung carcinoma. Sample: peripheral blood, taken before any cancer treatment. The chain links TRBV18 to TRBJ2-7, with 7 bases lining up with TRBD1. CDR3 sequence reads: CASSPGPTGIYEQYF. CDR3 nucleotide sequence: TGTGCCAGCTCACCAGGACCGACAGGGATCTACGAGCAGTACTTC.